The 29 T cell receptor beta chains presented below share a single source sample, sequenced in a study of tumor and adjacent non-tumor tissue in lung cancer. This sample's RNA came from whole unsorted tissue. Distant lung tissue was collected more than 3 cm away from the tumor edge. Three rounds of nested PCR, following a modified ARM-PCR protocol, produced the TCRbeta library. TCRdb recomputed calls from the multiplex PCR reads with MiXCR, one row per CDR3 protein. The sample has some 66,000 distinct CDR3 sequences, around two thirds seen once. Sequencing used distant non-tumor lung tissue. The receptors stem from a man aged 65 to 79 with non-small cell lung cancer.

About this clonotype: Sequence at one end of the junction differs from germline and may be a read error. V gene TRBV6-1 combines with J gene TRBJ2-6, with D possibly TRBD1 on 5 matching bases. The CDR3 runs 16 residues. Germline CDR1 and CDR2: MNHNS and SASEGT. DNA for the CDR3: TGTGCCAGCAGTGCCGAGGACGACTCTGGGGCCAGCGTCCTGATTTTC. Its protein is CASSAEDDSGASVLIF.

With respect to this clonotype: Germline is not matched at one junction end, which may reflect a read error. The gene calls are TRBV28 and TRBJ2-7; D call uncertain. Germline values: CDR1 MDHEN, CDR2 SYDVKM. The CDR3 length is 12 residues. The CDR3 is CASSFNSYEQHF. The CDR3 nucleotides are TGTGCCAGCAGTTTCAACTCCTACGAGCAGCACTTC.

Points on this clonotype: A junction boundary mismatches the germline segment, possibly from a read error. The CDR3 here is CASSPLPGKTLIGELFF. CDR3 sequence (DNA): TGCGCCAGCAGCCCCCTACCGGGCAAGACCCTCATCGGGGAGCTGTTTTTT. The rearrangement links TRBV5-4 to TRBJ2-2; D gene unclear. CDR3 length: 17 residues. Germline assignment: CDR1 SGHNT and CDR2 YYREEE (reference sequence). Filled out from reference TRBV5-4 and TRBJ2-2, the complete variable domain reads ETGVTQSPTHLIKTRGQQVTLRCSSQSGHNTVSWYQQALGQGPQFIFQYYREEENGRGNFPPRFSGLQFPNYSSELNVNALELDDSALYLCASSPLPGKTLIGELFFGEGSRLTVL.

Comments on this clonotype: This could be a read error, since a much larger clone is one nucleotide away. V is TRBV28 and J is TRBJ2-7, with D perhaps matching TRBD1 (6 bases). The length of the CDR3 is 15 residues. Germline CDR1 and CDR2: MDHEN and SYDVKM. Trimming took 5 bases from V and 9 from J, leaving 23 bases between them. The CDR3 is CASSPFDRWSPGQYF. The DNA for the CDR3 is TGTGCCAGCAGTCCCTTCGACAGGTGGTCGCCCGGGCAGTACTTC. Together with reference TRBV28 and TRBJ2-7, the CDR3 gives the full variable domain: DVKVTQSSRYLVKRTGEKVFLECVQDMDHENMFWYRQDPGLGLRLIYFSYDVKMKEKGDIPEGYSVSREKKERFSLILESASTNQTSMYLCASSPFDRWSPGQYFGPGTRLTVT.

With respect to this clonotype: This could be a read error, since a much larger clone is one nucleotide away. The rearrangement joins TRBV20-1 to TRBJ1-2, with a possible D match to TRBD1 (6 bases). Germline CDR1 reads DFQATT; CDR2 reads SNEGSKA (reference sequence). V gave up 5 bases and J gave up 6 bases, with 19 bases separating them. This CDR3 comprises 14 residues. The CDR3 DNA reads as TGCAGTGCTCGCTCCGGGACACTCGCGAATGGCTACACCTTC. It codes for CSARSGTLANGYTF.

Ten or more counts support this clonotype. The chain uses TRBV10-3 and TRBJ2-7; TRBD2 matches 7 bases. Germline CDR1 ENHRY, CDR2 SYGVKD. This CDR3 is built from 15 residues. After removal of 5 bases from V and 5 bases from J, the junction contained 12 bases not matched to a gene. CDR3 protein: CAISTRGGSGDEQYF. CDR3 nucleotide sequence: TGTGCCATCAGTACCCGAGGCGGGAGCGGGGACGAGCAGTACTTC.

V is TRBV28 and J is TRBJ2-5; 9 bases agree with TRBD1. V was pared by 3 bases and J by 10 bases, with 3 bases of the junction left unmatched. Germline V gives CDR1 MDHEN, CDR2 SYDVKM. The CDR3 sequence is 12 residues long. Written as DNA, the CDR3 is TGTGCCAGCAGTTTCGACAGGGGGGGCCAGTACTTC. It is translated as CASSFDRGGQYF.

In DNA form, the CDR3 reads TGCGCCAGCAGACCCACCCGGACAGGCCCAGCCGGGGAGCTGTTTTTT. This codes for CASRPTRTGPAGELFF. This chain uses TRBV5-1 with TRBJ2-2, with TRBD1 matching 7 bases. This CDR3 spans 16 amino acids. Unmatched junction bases numbered 13, after V lost 5 bases and J lost 6 bases. In germline, CDR1 is SGHRS, CDR2 YFSETQ.

This clonotype was observed many times. This sequence joins TRBV6-5 and TRBJ2-5; possible D gene TRBD2, 5 bases. Germline lookup yields CDR1 MNHEY and CDR2 SVGAGI. The germline V and J ends were trimmed by 9 bases and 2 bases, with 10 bases remaining between them. The CDR3 contains 12 residues. CDR3 nucleotide sequence: TGTGCCAGGGGGTGGGAGCAAGAGACCCAGTACTTC. This codes for CARGWEQETQYF.

Notes on this clonotype: A much larger clone sits a single nucleotide away, making a read error possible. The V gene is TRBV4-1, the J gene TRBJ1-2; D not certain. The CDR3 is made up of 15 amino acids. CDR1 MGHRA and CDR2 YSYEKL come from the germline V gene. V gave up 1 base and J gave up 3 bases, with 12 bases separating them. CDR3 sequence: CASSQGAGQDYGYTF. The CDR3 DNA reads as TGCGCCAGCAGCCAAGGGGCTGGCCAGGACTATGGCTACACCTTC.

The chain has TRBV7-9 and TRBJ2-1; D ambiguous. This CDR3 has 12 residues. From germline, CDR1 is SEHNR and CDR2 FQNEAQ (reference sequence). V shed 5 bases and J shed 6 bases, with 8 bases lying between them. The CDR3 coding sequence is TGTGCCAGCAGCCCGGACCGCAATGAGCAGTTCTTC. The encoded protein is CASSPDRNEQFF.

Many counts were recorded for this clonotype. The chain carries TRBV7-9 and TRBJ2-3; D unclear. Looked up from germline, CDR1 is SEHNR and CDR2 is FQNEAQ (reference sequence). With 1 base removed from V and 10 bases from J, the gap between germline ends came to 12 bases. There are 13 residues in the CDR3. In nucleotides, the CDR3 is TGTGCCAGCAGCTTAGGCAGACATGTACCGCAGTATTTT. Translating it yields CASSLGRHVPQYF.

With respect to this clonotype: A read error is possible here, since a much larger clone lies one base away. The V call is TRBV4-1, the J call TRBJ1-4; D not resolved. V dropped 4 bases and J dropped 8 bases, with 14 bases sitting between them. Germline V lookup: CDR1 MGHRA, CDR2 YSYEKL. The CDR3 has 14 residues. The CDR3 nucleotides read TGCGCCAGCAGCCGAGCTCGGGCATGGGAAAAACTGTTTTTT. This codes for CASSRARAWEKLFF.

This clonotype showed up just a few times. The gene calls are TRBV28 and TRBJ2-5; D perhaps matches TRBD2 (5 bases). This CDR3 comprises 12 residues. Germline CDR1 MDHEN, CDR2 SYDVKM. V was cut by 2 bases and J by 7 bases, with 8 bases left in between. CDR3 amino acids: CASSLLGGTQYF. In nucleotides, the CDR3 is TGTGCCAGCAGTTTACTCGGAGGGACCCAGTACTTC. The full variable domain, with the rest looked up from reference TRBV28 and TRBJ2-5, is DVKVTQSSRYLVKRTGEKVFLECVQDMDHENMFWYRQDPGLGLRLIYFSYDVKMKEKGDIPEGYSVSREKKERFSLILESASTNQTSMYLCASSLLGGTQYFGPGTRLLVL.

This sequence joins TRBV2 and TRBJ2-7, with D unclear. The CDR3 is 11 amino acids. Germline V lookup: CDR1 SNHLY, CDR2 FYNNEI. The V and J ends lost 8 bases and 2 bases respectively, with 7 bases between them. The CDR3 protein is CASAETYEQYF. The CDR3 DNA reads TGTGCCAGCGCCGAAACCTACGAGCAGTACTTC.

About this clonotype itself: Given the absence of the conserved phenylalanine or tryptophan at the CDR3 end, a read error is likely. This chain connects TRBV11-2 to TRBJ2-5; 7 nucleotides line up with TRBD2. Germline V lookup: CDR1 SGHAT, CDR2 FQNNGV. This CDR3 region has 14 residues. The CDR3 reads CASSSWEGQEAQYV. In DNA form, the CDR3 reads TGTGCCAGCAGCTCTTGGGAGGGCCAAGAGGCCCAGTACGTC.

A word on this clonotype: This sequence may be a read error, since a much larger clone differs from it by one base. The chain has TRBV7-9 and TRBJ2-3; the D gene is possibly TRBD2 (6 bases). The CDR3 is made up of 15 amino acids. Per germline, CDR1 SEHNR and CDR2 FQNEAQ (reference sequence). CDR3 sequence: CGSSSREIGTDTQYF. The CDR3 DNA reads TGTGGCAGCAGCTCCCGGGAGATCGGCACAGATACGCAGTATTTT.

To note about this clonotype: Germline is not matched at one junction end, which may reflect a read error. This sequence joins TRBV11-2 and TRBJ2-5, with 7 bases lining up with TRBD2. Germline loops: CDR1 SGHAT, CDR2 FQNNGV. This CDR3 has 14 amino acids. The DNA for the CDR3 is TGTGCTAGCAGCTCCTGGGAGGGCCATGAGGCCCAGTACTTC. It is translated as CASSSWEGHEAQYF.

To note about this clonotype: Mismatch with germline at one junction end may stem from a read error. This chain uses TRBV14 with TRBJ1-1; tentatively, D is TRBD1 (5 bases). CDR1 is SGHDN, CDR2 FVKESK, per germline. The CDR3 consists of 16 residues. The CDR3 sequence: CASSQEGGIRNTETFF. The CDR3 DNA reads as TGTGCCAGCAGCCAAGAGGGGGGGATCAGGAACACTGAAACTTTCTTT.

Details on this clonotype: It may be a read error: a sequence one base away is much more abundant. The J gene is TRBJ2-5, the V gene TRBV6-1; D is unresolved. The end of the DNA fits TRBJ2-1 better, so the J call may be wrong. Germline CDR1 is MNHNS and CDR2 is SASEGT. The CDR3 covers 12 residues. In DNA form, the CDR3 reads TGTGCCAGCAGTGAAGGTTACGAGACCCAGTTCTTC. It yields the protein CASSEGYETQFF.

This chain links TRBV14 with TRBJ2-5; 7 bases agree with TRBD2. CDR1 is SGHDN and CDR2 is FVKESK in the germline V gene. Trimming removed 5 bases from V and 5 bases from J; junction bases left unmatched: 11. The CDR3 is 15 residues long. The CDR3 loop is CASSTQVGGCETQYF. The CDR3 nucleotides read TGTGCCAGCAGCACCCAAGTGGGAGGGTGCGAGACCCAGTACTTC.

Comments on this clonotype: Being one base from a much bigger clone, this may be a read error. The V and J genes are TRBV6-1 and TRBJ1-3; perhaps TRBD1 as D (5 bases). The CDR3 consists of 13 residues. Looked up from germline, CDR1 is MNHNS and CDR2 is SASEGT. Trimming pared 10 bases from V and 0 bases from J, leaving 10 bases between. The DNA for the CDR3 is TGTGCCAACAGGCCGAGCTCTGGAAACACCATATATTTT. As protein: CANRPSSGNTIYF.

Concerning this clonotype: The junction differs from germline at one of its ends, possibly a read error. The chain joins TRBV4-2 to TRBJ1-2; D call uncertain. Germline V gives CDR1 LGHNA, CDR2 YNFKEQ. The CDR3 loop spans 16 amino acids. The DNA of the CDR3 is TGTGCCGGCAGCCACCCCATTTCTCGCCGCGGTAATGGCTACACCTTC. Its protein product is CAGSHPISRRGNGYTF.

Concerning this clonotype itself: No conserved phenylalanine or tryptophan ends this CDR3, so it is likely a read error. The DNA is omitted, as the CDR3 cannot be located on it reliably, and the CDR3 follows TCRdb's listing. The V call is TRBV10-3, the J call TRBJ1-1; TRBD1, the D gene given by the table, was not confirmed from the DNA. Counting both end residues, the CDR3 totals 14 amino acids. The germline CDR1 and CDR2 sequences are ENHRY and SYGVKD. The CDR3 sequence is CAIKGDGMNTEAFS.

Comments on this clonotype: At one of its ends the junction is not consistent with the germline gene, which may arise from a read error. The chain links TRBV20-1 to TRBJ2-3, with D perhaps matching TRBD1 or TRBD2 (5 bases each). The CDR3 totals 15 residues. Per the germline V gene, CDR1 is DFQATT and CDR2 is SNEGSKA (reference sequence). The CDR3 DNA is TGCAGTGTTAGAGGATTCAGGGAGCTGACAGATACGCAGTATTTT. Amino acids: CSVRGFRELTDTQYF.

This chain links TRBV5-8 with TRBJ2-1; D remains ambiguous. Trimming removed 1 base from V and 3 bases from J, with 5 bases in between. The CDR3 sequence is 13 residues long. CDR1 is SGHTS, CDR2 YDEGEE, per germline. CDR3 DNA: TGTGCCAGCAGCTTGCGAGTCTACAATGAGCAGTTCTTC. Amino acids: CASSLRVYNEQFF.

V usage is TRBV28 and J usage is TRBJ2-7, with 9 positions matching TRBD1. Germline CDR1 MDHEN, CDR2 SYDVKM. V trimming: 4 bases; J trimming: 2 bases; junction bases outside the gene matches: 9. The CDR3 spans 16 residues. The CDR3 region is CASSSPGTGTTYEQYF. CDR3 DNA: TGTGCCAGCAGTTCCCCCGGGACAGGGACGACCTACGAGCAGTACTTC.

Concerning this clonotype itself: One end of the junction is discordant with germline, which a read error may explain. The CDR3 loop reads CASSLQSTNTGELVF. The CDR3 DNA reads as TGTGCCAGCAGTTTACAGTCCACGAACACCGGGGAGCTGGTTTTT. The gene calls are TRBV28 and TRBJ2-2; TRBD2 is a possible D gene (5 bases). Germline CDR1 reads MDHEN; CDR2 reads SYDVKM. There are 15 residues in the CDR3.

This clonotype turned up a few times. A much larger clone lies one base from this, so it may be a read error. The chain links TRBV5-5 to TRBJ1-1; D might be TRBD1 (5 bases). The CDR3 has 15 amino acids. CDR1 is SGHKS, CDR2 YYEKEE, per germline (reference sequence). CDR3 sequence reads: CTSSLDPGVGTEAFF. The CDR3 DNA sequence: TGTACCAGCAGCTTGGATCCGGGGGTAGGCACTGAAGCTTTCTTT.